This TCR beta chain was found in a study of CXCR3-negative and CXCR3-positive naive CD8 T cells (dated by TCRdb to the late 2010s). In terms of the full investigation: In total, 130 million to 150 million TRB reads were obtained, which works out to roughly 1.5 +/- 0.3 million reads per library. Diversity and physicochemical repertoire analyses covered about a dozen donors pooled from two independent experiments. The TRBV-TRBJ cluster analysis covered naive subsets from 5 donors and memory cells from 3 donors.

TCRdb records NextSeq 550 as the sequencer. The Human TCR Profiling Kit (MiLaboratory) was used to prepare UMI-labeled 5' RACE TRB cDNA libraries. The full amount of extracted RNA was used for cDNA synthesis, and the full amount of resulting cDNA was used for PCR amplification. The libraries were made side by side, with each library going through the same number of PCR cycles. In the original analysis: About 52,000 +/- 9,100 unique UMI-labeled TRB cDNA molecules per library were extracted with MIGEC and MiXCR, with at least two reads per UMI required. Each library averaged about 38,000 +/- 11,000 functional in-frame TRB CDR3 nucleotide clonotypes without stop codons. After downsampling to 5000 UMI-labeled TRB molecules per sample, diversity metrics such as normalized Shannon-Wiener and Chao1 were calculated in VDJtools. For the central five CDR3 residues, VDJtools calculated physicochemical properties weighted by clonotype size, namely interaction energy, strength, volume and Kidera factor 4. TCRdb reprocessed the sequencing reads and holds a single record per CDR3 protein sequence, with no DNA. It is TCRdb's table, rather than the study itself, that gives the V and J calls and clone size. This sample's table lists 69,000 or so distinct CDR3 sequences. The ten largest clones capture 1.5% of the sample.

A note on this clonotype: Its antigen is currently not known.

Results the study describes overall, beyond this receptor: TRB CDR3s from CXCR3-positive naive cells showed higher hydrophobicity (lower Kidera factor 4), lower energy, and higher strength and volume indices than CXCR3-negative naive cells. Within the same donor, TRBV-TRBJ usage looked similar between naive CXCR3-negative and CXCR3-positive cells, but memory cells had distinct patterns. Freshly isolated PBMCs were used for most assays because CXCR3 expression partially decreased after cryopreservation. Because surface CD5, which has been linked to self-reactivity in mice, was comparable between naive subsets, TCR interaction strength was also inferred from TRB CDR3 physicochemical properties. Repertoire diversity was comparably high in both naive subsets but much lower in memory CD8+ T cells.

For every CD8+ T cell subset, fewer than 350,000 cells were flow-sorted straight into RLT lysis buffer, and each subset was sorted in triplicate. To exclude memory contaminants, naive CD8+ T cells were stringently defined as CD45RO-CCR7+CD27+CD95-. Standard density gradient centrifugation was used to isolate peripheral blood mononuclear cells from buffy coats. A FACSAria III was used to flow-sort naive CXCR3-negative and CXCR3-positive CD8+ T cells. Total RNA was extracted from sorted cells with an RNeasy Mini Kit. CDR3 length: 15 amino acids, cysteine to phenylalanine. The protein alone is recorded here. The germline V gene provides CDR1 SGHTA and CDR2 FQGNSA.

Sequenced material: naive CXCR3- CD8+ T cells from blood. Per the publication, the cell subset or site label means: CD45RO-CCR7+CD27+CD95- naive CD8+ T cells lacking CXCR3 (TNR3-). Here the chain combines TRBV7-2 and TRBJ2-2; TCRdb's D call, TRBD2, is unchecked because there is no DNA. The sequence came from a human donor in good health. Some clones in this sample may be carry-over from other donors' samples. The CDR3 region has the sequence CASSHLAGGTGELFF. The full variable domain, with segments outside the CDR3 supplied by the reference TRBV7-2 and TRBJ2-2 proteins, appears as GAGVSQSPSNKVTEKGKDVELRCDPISGHTALYWYRQSLGQGLEFLIYFQGNSAPDKSGLPSDRFSAERTGGSVSTLTIQRTQQEDSAVYLCASSHLAGGTGELFFGEGSRLTVL.